A selection of T cell receptor beta chains follows, all from one sample in a study of response to subunit inactivated influenza vaccine. One entry per CDR3 protein results from TCRdb running MiXCR on the RT-PCR reads. The data hold more than 450,000 distinct CDR3 sequences, with about 12% observed a single time. The sequences come from PBMCs from blood, collected on the day of vaccination. The receptors come from a man in his fifties or sixties who received an inactivated influenza vaccine. CDR3s include the opening cysteine and the closing phenylalanine or tryptophan. A D gene is named only where the DNA matches it firmly. For some rows the clone size is stated as once, few or many, or as a class when expanded; others skip it.

d_gene | abundance | j_gene | v_gene | CDR3nt | CDR3aa
TRBD1 | many | TRBJ1-1 | TRBV20-1 | TGCAGTGCAGGACAGGGGGCGAGTGGGACTGAAGCTTTCTTT | CSAGQGASGTEAFF
- | few | TRBJ2-5 | TRBV6-2/TRBV6-3 | TGTGCCAGCAAAGAAAACCAGGGAGTATATGAGACCCAGTACTTC | CASKENQGVYETQYF
- | - | TRBJ2-7 | TRBV29-1 | TGCAGCGTTGAATCAGAGAGCTCCTACGAGCAGTACTTC | CSVESESSYEQYF
- | few | TRBJ2-1 | TRBV28 | TGTGCCAGCAGTCCCCTGGGCCTTTCCTACAATGAGCAGTTCTTC | CASSPLGLSYNEQFF
- | many | TRBJ2-5 | TRBV5-1 | TGCGCCAGCAGCTTGGTCTACCAAGAGACCCAGTACTTC | CASSLVYQETQYF
- | - | TRBJ2-1 | TRBV7-8 | TGTGCCAGCAGCTTCGGTAGCTACAATGGGCAGTTCTTC | CASSFGSYNGQFF
- | - | TRBJ2-5 | TRBV5-1 | TGCGCCAGCACGTTGGGGCCATGGGAGGAGACCCAGTACTTC | CASTLGPWEETQYF
TRBD1 | - | TRBJ2-7 | TRBV7-9 | TGTGCCAGCAGTTACGACAGGGGAAACGAGCAGTACTTC | CASSYDRGNEQYF
- | many | TRBJ2-7 | TRBV12-3/TRBV12-4 | TGTGCCAGCAGATCCAGGAGACGCTACGAGCAGTACTTC | CASRSRRRYEQYF
- | - | TRBJ2-3 | TRBV20-1 | TGCAGTGCCGAGACTAGAGTTGCACAGTATTTT | CSAETRVAQYF
- | - | TRBJ1-6 | TRBV4-3 | TGCGCCAGCAGCCAAGATGGGCCCGGGTTTGGTTCACCCCTCCACTTT | CASSQDGPGFGSPLHF
- | many | TRBJ2-2 | TRBV20-1 | TGCAGTGCTTTACCCTTAGCTCTCGACTTGAACACCGGGGAGCTGTTTTTT | CSALPLALDLNTGELFF
TRBD1 | many | TRBJ1-2 | TRBV7-9 | TGTGCCAGCAGCTCGACAGGGGTCTATGGCTACACCTTC | CASSSTGVYGYTF
TRBD2 | - | TRBJ2-1 | TRBV5-1 | TGCGCCAGCAGCTTGTCAAGCGGGAGATACAATGAGCAGTTCTTC | CASSLSSGRYNEQFF
TRBD1 | few | TRBJ2-4 | TRBV3-1 | TGTGCCAGCAGCCTGTCCGGGACAGGGCCCAAAAACATTCAGTACTTC | CASSLSGTGPKNIQYF
TRBD1 | - | TRBJ1-4 | TRBV5-1 | TGCGCCAGCAGCCCCCGGACAGGGACGAATGAAAAACTGTTTTTT | CASSPRTGTNEKLFF
TRBD2 | few | TRBJ2-7 | TRBV7-2 | TGTGCCAGCAGCCCACGACTAGCGGGGACCTACGAGCAGTACTTC | CASSPRLAGTYEQYF
- | - | TRBJ1-5 | TRBV10-3 | TGTGCCATCAGTGAGTCTGGCAATCAGCCCCAGCATTTT | CAISESGNQPQHF
- | few | TRBJ2-1 | TRBV21-1 | TGTGCCAGCAGCTCCAGCCCCGCACGGACTAGCGGGGCAAGGTGGTGGGGGAATGAGCAGTTCTTC | CASSSSPARTSGARWWGNEQFF
TRBD2 | few | TRBJ2-5 | TRBV20-1 | TGCAGTGCTCCCATTACCGGGACTAGCCAAGAGACCCAGTACTTC | CSAPITGTSQETQYF
- | - | TRBJ1-1 | TRBV27 | TGTGCCAGCGGCCCGAGCAGGGGCACTGAAGCTTTCTTT | CASGPSRGTEAFF
TRBD1 | few | TRBJ2-5 | TRBV11-3 | TGTGCCAGCAGCTTAGATGGGACAGCCGGGGAGACCCAGTACTTC | CASSLDGTAGETQYF
TRBD2 | - | TRBJ2-5 | TRBV20-1 | TGCTGTGCTAGACCCTCTCTAGCGGGAGGGCAAGAGACCCAGTACTTC | CCARPSLAGGQETQYF
- | few | TRBJ2-3 | TRBV6-5 | TGTGCCAGCAGTTACGACCCGGCTCCTAGCACAGATACGCAGTATTTT | CASSYDPAPSTDTQYF
TRBD2 | - | TRBJ2-2 | TRBV23-1 | TGCGCCAGCAGTCAGCCGCCTAGCGGGAGAACGTGGGCCGGGGAGCTGTTTTTT | CASSQPPSGRTWAGELFF
TRBD1 | many | TRBJ2-1 | TRBV7-9 | TGTGCCAGCAGCCGGGACAGGGCCTACAATGAGCAGTTCTTC | CASSRDRAYNEQFF
TRBD2 | - | TRBJ2-1 | TRBV10-3 | TGTGCCATCAGTGAGAAGGGGACTAGCGGGGTCTCCTACAATGAGCAGTTCTTC | CAISEKGTSGVSYNEQFF
- | - | TRBJ2-7 | TRBV21-1 | TGTGCCAGCAGCAGGCCCCCCGTCCACGAGCAGTACTTC | CASSRPPVHEQYF
- | once | TRBJ2-7 | TRBV18 | TGTGCCAGCTCCACCCCCGGGGGCAGGCAAGGGAACGAGCAGTACTTC | CASSTPGGRQGNEQYF
TRBD1 | few | TRBJ1-2 | TRBV9 | TGTGCCAGCAGCGTAGAGGACAGGGGGTGGAAAAACACCTTC | CASSVEDRGWKNTF
TRBD2 | many | TRBJ2-5 | TRBV14 | TGTGCCAGCAGCCAAGGGGGTTTGTGGGGGGGTCGACAAGAGACCCAGTACTTC | CASSQGGLWGGRQETQYF
- | few | TRBJ2-1 | TRBV11-2 | TGTGCCAGCAGCTTAGGTAGGGTTCTCTATTTTAATGAGCAGTTCTTC | CASSLGRVLYFNEQFF
TRBD1 | once | TRBJ2-1 | TRBV9 | TGTGCCAGCAGCGATTCACAGGGGGCAAATGAGCAGTTCTTC | CASSDSQGANEQFF
TRBD1 | - | TRBJ1-1 | TRBV7-9 | TGTGCCAGCAGCCAGGGGACAGGGGGCGCGAATGAAGCTTTCTTT | CASSQGTGGANEAFF
- | - | TRBJ2-5 | TRBV3-1 | TGTGCCAGCAGCCGGAACTCAGGGGAAGAGACCCAGTACTTC | CASSRNSGEETQYF
TRBD2 | - | TRBJ2-2 | TRBV11-2 | TGTGCCAGCAGCCTCGGGGGGGCGCGAACCGGGGAGCTGTTTTTT | CASSLGGARTGELFF
TRBD1 | - | TRBJ1-2 | TRBV5-6 | TGTGCCAGCAGCGCCCCGGGACAGGGGGACTATGGCTACACCTTC | CASSAPGQGDYGYTF
TRBD1 | - | TRBJ2-3 | TRBV5-4 | TGTGCCAGCAGCTTGGAGTCAGGGGGCGCAGATACGCAGTATTTT | CASSLESGGADTQYF